A single T cell receptor beta chain is shown here with its context. Here immunoSEQ multiplex PCR was the method, and the copy in TCRdb shows in-frame clones only, minus some. The sample carries about 51,000 clones, over 75% recorded once. Germline assignment: CDR1 GTSNPN and CDR2 SVGIG (reference sequence). CDR3 length: 13 amino acids. Losses at the gene ends were 5 bases for V and 4 bases for J; bases not matched to a gene: 6. This sample is part of a study of PD-1 blockade in mismatch repair-deficient tumors. The source was peripheral blood, collected more than 19 weeks after starting pembrolizumab. The TCR originated in an adult with mismatch repair-deficient cancer. The chain recombines TRBV30 with TRBJ1-2, with 8 nucleotides matching TRBD1. For the CDR3, the DNA is TGTGCCTGGGGTAGGGACAGGAGCTATGGCTACACCTTC. The encoded protein is CAWGRDRSYGYTF.